This TCR beta chain originates from a study of cytomegalovirus exposure and HLA in healthy donors. Study in general: A previous analysis identified around 120 million unique TCR beta sequences derived from 180 million or so T cells. Study outcomes and limitations: Prior analysis indicated that the majority of TCR beta V segments exhibited productivity approximately 90% or approximately 30% of the time. Reported performance of the classifier showed diagnosis of cytomegalovirus status with high specificity and sensitivity. Among the sequence variants, a highly shared cluster was likely an artifact of sequencing.

PCR used 60 Vbeta primers and 13 Jbeta primers. Some clones are missing from TCRdb's copy, which holds only in-frame ones; the method was immunoSEQ multiplex PCR. This sample yields about 190,000 clones, of which 85% are seen a single time; 1% belongs to the top ten. As concerns this clone: Its antigen is undetermined.

The length of the CDR3 is 16 residues. V dropped 1 base and J dropped 0 bases, with 14 bases sitting between them. The germline gives CDR1 SGHNT, CDR2 YYREEE (reference sequence). This receptor was identified in a boy aged 2 to 10 in good health and CMV-seronegative. Sequenced: PBMCs. The V call is TRBV5-4, the J call TRBJ2-7; D might be TRBD2 (5 bases). The CDR3 region is CASSLWGRGSSYEQYF. The CDR3 DNA sequence: TGTGCCAGCAGCTTGTGGGGTCGGGGTAGCTCCTACGAGCAGTACTTC.